Listed below are T cell receptor beta chains from one sample, sequenced in a study of T-cell memory formation after mild COVID-19. TCRdb used MiXCR to reprocess the 5' RACE reads, holding one entry per CDR3 protein. The sample records roughly 200,000 distinct CDR3 sequences, roughly 23% being singletons. Sequencing used PBMCs or a T cell subset sorted from them (not recorded which). These receptors were taken from an adult woman who had mild COVID-19 (a few samples of this study predate the infection). Cell type and time point are not known. Both conserved end residues are part of each CDR3. Fields, in order: J gene, CDR3 length, V gene, clone size, D gene, CDR3 protein, CDR3 DNA. The D gene is left open where the match is weak. Only part of the rows carry a size: once, few, many, or a class if the clone is expanded.

TRBJ1-5 | 15 | TRBV4-1 | . | . | CASSPVGGGQQPQHF | TGCGCCAGCAGTCCTGTTGGGGGGGGTCAACAGCCCCAGCATTTT
TRBJ2-1 | 16 | TRBV6-6 | . | . | CASSYSRPPKINEQFF | TGTGCCAGCAGTTACTCCAGACCGCCAAAAATCAATGAGCAGTTCTTC
TRBJ2-7 | 13 | TRBV2 | . | . | CACRVGVHYEQYF | TGTGCCTGCCGGGTGGGAGTGCACTACGAGCAGTACTTC
TRBJ2-3 | 12 | TRBV27 | . | . | CASSLRADTQYF | TGTGCCAGCAGTTTAAGAGCAGATACGCAGTATTTT
TRBJ2-4 | 13 | TRBV13 | . | . | CASSLVGVDIQYF | TGTGCCAGCAGCTTAGTGGGCGTCGACATTCAGTACTTC
TRBJ2-7 | 15 | TRBV27 | many | . | CASSFGDPGDYEQYF | TGTGCCAGCAGTTTTGGGGACCCCGGGGACTACGAGCAGTACTTC
TRBJ2-2 | 14 | TRBV9 | . | . | CASSVPASSGELFF | TGTGCCAGCAGCGTACCGGCTAGCTCCGGGGAGCTGTTTTTT
TRBJ1-5 | 13 | TRBV6-5 | . | TRBD1 | CAAGTGFFQPQHF | TGTGCCGCCGGGACAGGGTTTTTTCAGCCCCAGCATTTT
TRBJ2-1 | 12 | TRBV7-6 | . | . | CASSFLGHEQFF | TGTGCCAGCAGCTTTTTGGGGCATGAGCAGTTCTTC
TRBJ1-6 | 13 | TRBV2 | few | TRBD1 | CASSDRGNSPLHF | TGTGCCAGCAGTGACAGGGGGAATTCACCCCTCCACTTT
TRBJ2-1 | 12 | TRBV5-1 | . | . | CASSQWGNEQFF | TGCGCCAGCAGCCAATGGGGTAATGAGCAGTTCTTC
TRBJ2-7 | 16 | TRBV9 | . | TRBD2 | CASSVEAGDGSYEQYF | TGTGCCAGCAGCGTAGAGGCGGGAGACGGAAGCTACGAGCAGTACTTC
TRBJ2-2 | 16 | TRBV5-5 | few | TRBD1 | CASSFFSGGDTGELFF | TGTGCCAGCAGCTTTTTCTCAGGGGGAGACACCGGGGAGCTGTTTTTT
TRBJ2-1 | 14 | TRBV5-1 | . | TRBD2 | CASSSTGGPHEQFF | TGCGCCAGCAGCTCTACGGGGGGGCCCCATGAGCAGTTCTTC
TRBJ1-1 | 14 | TRBV13 | . | . | CASSLGLGYTEAFF | TGTGCCAGCAGCTTAGGCCTGGGTTACACTGAAGCTTTCTTT
TRBJ2-7 | 15 | TRBV7-9 | many | TRBD2 | CASSGTSGSSYEQYF | TGTGCCAGCAGCGGGACTAGCGGGAGTTCCTACGAGCAGTACTTC
TRBJ1-2 | 14 | TRBV11-2 | . | . | CASSLGGRNYGYTF | TGTGCCAGCAGCTTAGGGGGCAGGAACTATGGCTACACCTTC
TRBJ1-5 | 14 | TRBV25-1 | few | . | CASSEPYSNQPQHF | TGTGCCAGCAGTGAACCTTATAGCAATCAGCCCCAGCATTTT
TRBJ2-7 | 14 | TRBV2 | . | TRBD1 | CASIGQGLSYEQYF | TGTGCCAGCATTGGACAGGGCCTTTCCTACGAGCAGTACTTC
TRBJ2-3 | 17 | TRBV15 | few | . | CATSRDGWTGPTDTQYF | TGTGCCACCAGCAGAGATGGGTGGACCGGACCCACAGATACGCAGTATTTT
TRBJ2-5 | 14 | TRBV2 | . | TRBD1 | CASTLQGPQETQYF | TGTGCCAGCACCCTACAGGGGCCCCAAGAGACCCAGTACTTC
TRBJ2-1 | 13 | TRBV7-8 | few | TRBD2 | CASSFSGSYEQFF | TGTGCCAGCAGCTTTAGCGGGAGCTATGAGCAGTTCTTC
TRBJ2-1 | 14 | TRBV4-1 | . | TRBD1 | CASSLPGQGYEQFF | TGCGCCAGCAGCCTCCCGGGACAGGGCTATGAGCAGTTCTTC
TRBJ2-3 | 14 | TRBV7-6 | few | . | CASSLDFSTDTQYF | TGTGCCAGCAGCTTAGACTTCAGCACAGATACGCAGTATTTT